Listed below are T cell receptor beta chains from one sample, sequenced in a study of blood T cell repertoires in COVID-19. The repertoire was sequenced with immunoSEQ multiplex PCR; TCRdb's copy has only in-frame clones and lacks some. The table lists some 250,000 clones, approximately 86% of them singletons. The sample taken for sequencing was peripheral blood. The receptors were sampled from a woman in her 70s with active or convalescent COVID-19. Both conserved end residues are part of each CDR3. Fields, in order: V gene, CDR3 protein.

>TRBV5-1
CASSPGQNRREQYF
>TRBV11-2
CASSRGGGLSRSFRLFF
>TRBV5-1
CASSLAGFGETQYF
>TRBV5-4
CASNDRDSNQPQHF
>TRBV3-1/TRBV3-2
CASSQEDRGFQTFF
>TRBV19
CASRVGATFTGELFF
>TRBV7-2
CASSLGRENYGYTF
>TRBV3-1/TRBV3-2
CASSQDYGYGYTF
>TRBV11-2
CASSTRTGFNSPLHF
>TRBV3-1/TRBV3-2
CASSLSGRGLYNEQFF
>TRBV9
CASSVDPTGAGANVLTF
>TRBV5-1
CASSLEGQGKSDTQYF
>TRBV27
CASSLSPRVPGYTF
>TRBV5-6
CASSSGQGSNSPLHF
>TRBV12-3/TRBV12-4
CASSVSRGTEAFF
>TRBV19
CASSAGGSGNTIYF
>TRBV3-1/TRBV3-2
CASGGAGNTIYF
>TRBV7-2
CASSLASRRSAYSPLHF
>TRBV12-5
CASGLEQGYNQPQHF
>TRBV27
CASSRDRGYGYTF
>TRBV19
CASSGVLSGNTIYF
>TRBV6-4
CASSDGTGDNYGYTF